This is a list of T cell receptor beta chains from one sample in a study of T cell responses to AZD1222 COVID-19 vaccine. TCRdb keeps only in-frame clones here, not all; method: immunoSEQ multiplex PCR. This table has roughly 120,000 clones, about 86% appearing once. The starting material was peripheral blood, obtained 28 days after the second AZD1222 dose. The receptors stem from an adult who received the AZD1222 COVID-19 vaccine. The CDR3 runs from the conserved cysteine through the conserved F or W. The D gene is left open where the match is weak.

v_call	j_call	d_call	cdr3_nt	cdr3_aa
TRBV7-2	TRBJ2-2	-	TGTGCCAGCAGCTTACTGCCTAGCACCACCGGGGAGCTGTTTTTT	CASSLLPSTTGELFF
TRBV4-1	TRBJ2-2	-	TGCGCCAGCAGCCATCCGACAGGTGGCTCGTTGTTCGCCGGGGAGCTGTTTTTT	CASSHPTGGSLFAGELFF
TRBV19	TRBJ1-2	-	TGTGCCAGTAGATTGGGGGAAGTTAACTATGGCTACACCTTC	CASRLGEVNYGYTF
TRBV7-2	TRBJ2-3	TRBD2	TGTGCCAGCAGCCCTCGACTAGCGGGGGACATAGATACGCAGTATTTT	CASSPRLAGDIDTQYF
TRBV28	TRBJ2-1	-	TGTGCCAGCGGAAACAATGAGCAGTTCTTC	CASGNNEQFF
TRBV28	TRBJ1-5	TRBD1	TGTGCCAGCGTTGACAGGGGGCTGAATCAGCCCCAGCATTTT	CASVDRGLNQPQHF
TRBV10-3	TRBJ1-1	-	TGTGCCATCAGCGCTAGGACAGAAACTGAAGCTTTCTTT	CAISARTETEAFF
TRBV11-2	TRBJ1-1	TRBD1	TGTGCCAGCAGCCTCCGACAGGGCCGTGAAGCTTTCTTT	CASSLRQGREAFF
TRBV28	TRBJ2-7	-	TGTGCCAGCAGTTTAGCGGGAAGGTCCTACGAGCAGTACTTC	CASSLAGRSYEQYF
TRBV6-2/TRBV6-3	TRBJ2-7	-	TGTGCCAGCAGCCTACAGGGCTCGAGGAGCGAGCAGTACTTC	CASSLQGSRSEQYF
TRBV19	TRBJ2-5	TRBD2	TGTGCCAGTAGTATCGGAGTAGTAGCGGGGGGGCCCCAGACCCAGTACTTC	CASSIGVVAGGPQTQYF
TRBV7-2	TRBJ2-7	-	TGTGCCAGCAGCTCCATCAGTTACGAGCAGTACTTC	CASSSISYEQYF
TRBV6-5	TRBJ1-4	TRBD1	TGTGCCAGCAGTTACAACGGACAGGGGAATGAAAAACTGTTTTTT	CASSYNGQGNEKLFF
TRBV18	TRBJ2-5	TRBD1	TGTGCCAGCTCAACTCCCGGGACAGAAGAGACCCAGTACTTC	CASSTPGTEETQYF
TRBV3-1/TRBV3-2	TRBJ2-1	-	TGTGCCAGCAGCCTCCGAGTTTACAATGAGCAGTTCTTC	CASSLRVYNEQFF
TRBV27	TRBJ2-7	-	TGTGCCAGCAGTTACTTCCGGCAGGGGGGTTCCTACGAGCAGTACTTC	CASSYFRQGGSYEQYF
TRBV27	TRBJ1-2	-	TGTGCCAGCAGTCCAATCTGGGGACGGATGTACTATGGCTACACCTTC	CASSPIWGRMYYGYTF
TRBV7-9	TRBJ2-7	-	TGTGCCAGCAGCTTAGTCCCGCCCCAGGGGAGCTCCTACGAGCAGTACTTC	CASSLVPPQGSSYEQYF
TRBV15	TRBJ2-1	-	TGTGCCACCAGCAGAGGTGACCGACCAGGGGACAATGAGCAGTTCTTC	CATSRGDRPGDNEQFF
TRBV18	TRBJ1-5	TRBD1	TGTGCCAGCTCACCAAATACAGGGGTCGAGGATCAGCCCCAGCATTTT	CASSPNTGVEDQPQHF